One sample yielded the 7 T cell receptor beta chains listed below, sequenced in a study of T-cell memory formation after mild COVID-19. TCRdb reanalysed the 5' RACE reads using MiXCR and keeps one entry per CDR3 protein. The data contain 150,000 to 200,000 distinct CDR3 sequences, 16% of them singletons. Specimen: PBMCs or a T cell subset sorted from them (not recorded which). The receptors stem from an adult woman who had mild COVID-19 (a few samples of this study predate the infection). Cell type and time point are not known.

The CDR3 loop reads CASSGNPIQGSGELFF. CDR3 bases: TGTGCCAGCAGCGGAAACCCTATACAGGGGTCCGGGGAGCTGTTTTTT. V gene TRBV9 combines with J gene TRBJ2-2; TRBD1 matches at 7 bases. The CDR3 is 16 amino acids. Unmatched junction bases numbered 11, after V lost 3 bases and J lost 6 bases. Germline V gene lookup returns CDR1 SGDLS and CDR2 YYNGEE.

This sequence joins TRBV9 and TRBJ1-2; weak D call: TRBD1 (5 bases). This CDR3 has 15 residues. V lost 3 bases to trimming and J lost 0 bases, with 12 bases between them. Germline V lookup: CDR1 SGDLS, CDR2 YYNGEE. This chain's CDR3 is CASSEGTLANYGYTF. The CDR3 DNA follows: TGTGCCAGCAGCGAGGGGACGCTTGCTAACTATGGCTACACCTTC.

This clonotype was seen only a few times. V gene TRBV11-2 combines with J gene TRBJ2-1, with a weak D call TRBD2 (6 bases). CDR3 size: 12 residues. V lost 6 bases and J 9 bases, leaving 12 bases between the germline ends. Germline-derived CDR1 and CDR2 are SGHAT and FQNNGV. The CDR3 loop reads CASSHQGGEQFF. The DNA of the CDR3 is TGTGCCAGCAGTCATCAGGGAGGTGAGCAGTTCTTC.

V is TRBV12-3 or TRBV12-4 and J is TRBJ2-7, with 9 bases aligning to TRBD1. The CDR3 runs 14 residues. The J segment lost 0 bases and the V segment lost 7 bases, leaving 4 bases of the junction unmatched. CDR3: CASTLTGGSYEQYF. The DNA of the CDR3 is TGTGCCAGCACTTTGACAGGGGGCTCCTACGAGCAGTACTTC.

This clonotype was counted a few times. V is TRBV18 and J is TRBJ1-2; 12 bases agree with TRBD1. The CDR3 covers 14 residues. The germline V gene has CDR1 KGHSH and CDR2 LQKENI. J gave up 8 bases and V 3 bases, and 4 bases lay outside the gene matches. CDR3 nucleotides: TGTGCCAGCTCACCGGGACAGGGGGCTGAAGGCTACACCTTC. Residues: CASSPGQGAEGYTF.

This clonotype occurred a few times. The CDR3 spells CASRENRYEQFF. The DNA of the CDR3 is TGTGCCAGCAGGGAGAACCGCTATGAGCAGTTCTTC. The rearrangement links TRBV6-6 to TRBJ2-1; D not certain. The CDR3 contains 12 residues. V lost 6 bases to trimming and J lost 8 bases, with 11 bases between them. Per germline, CDR1 MNHNY and CDR2 SVGAGI (reference sequence).

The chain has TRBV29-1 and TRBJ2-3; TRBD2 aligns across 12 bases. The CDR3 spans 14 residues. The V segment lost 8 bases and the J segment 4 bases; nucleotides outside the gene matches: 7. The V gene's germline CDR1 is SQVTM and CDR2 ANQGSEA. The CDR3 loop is CSFGLAGLSDTQYF. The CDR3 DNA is TGCAGCTTTGGACTAGCGGGATTATCAGATACGCAGTATTTT.